The rows below give T cell receptor beta chains drawn from one sample of a study of T cell responses to AZD1222 COVID-19 vaccine. Profiled with immunoSEQ multiplex PCR; TCRdb holds only in-frame clones, not every one. This sample carries approximately 140,000 clones, 80% to 95% of them seen once, and the ten largest clones take approximately 3.4%. Sequenced material: peripheral blood, taken on day 0 of AZD1222 vaccination. The receptors shown here come from an adult in good health. Each CDR3 is given with its conserved first and last residue. D genes are given only for firm matches. The listing skips clone size in some rows; elsewhere it reads once, few, many or a size class.

TRBJ2-7	TRBD1	.	TRBV7-3	TGTGCCAGCAGCTACAAAACAGGGGGCGAGCAGTACTTC	CASSYKTGGEQYF
TRBJ1-1	.	.	TRBV7-8	TGTGCCAGCAGCTTAGAGGGCAGGGCGAACACTGAAGCTTTCTTT	CASSLEGRANTEAFF
TRBJ2-1	.	.	TRBV6-2/TRBV6-3	TGTGCCAGCAGTTCCCCTCTTCCTAGCGTTATCTACAATGAGCAGTTCTTC	CASSSPLPSVIYNEQFF
TRBJ1-5	TRBD1	.	TRBV10-1	TGCGCCAGCAGGGGGACAGGGAATGAAGGCAATCAGCCCCAGCATTTT	CASRGTGNEGNQPQHF
TRBJ2-3	TRBD2	.	TRBV27	TGTGCCAGCAGTACCCCCCGGTCCGGGACTAGCGGGAGGGCCCCAGATACGCAGTATTTT	CASSTPRSGTSGRAPDTQYF
TRBJ1-2	.	.	TRBV12-3/TRBV12-4	TGTGCCAGCAGTTTAACCGGACGCTATGGCTACACCTTC	CASSLTGRYGYTF
TRBJ1-1	.	.	TRBV18	TGTGCCAGCTCACCGGATCGGTACGCTGAAGCTTTCTTT	CASSPDRYAEAFF
TRBJ1-4	.	once	TRBV6-5	TGTGCCAGCATCCCGCCCAGCTTGGGTGAAAAACTGTTTTTT	CASIPPSLGEKLFF
TRBJ1-5	.	.	TRBV18	TGTGCCAGCTCACCAACGATAGGTTCCTCCCTTAGCAATCAGCCCCAGCATTTT	CASSPTIGSSLSNQPQHF
TRBJ1-2	.	once	TRBV5-4	TGTGCCAGCAGCCGCCAGGATTCGGTCTATGGCTACACCTTC	CASSRQDSVYGYTF
TRBJ1-1	.	.	TRBV6-4	TGTGCCAGCAGTGACGACCCGACTGAAGAGAGCACTGAAGCTTTCTTT	CASSDDPTEESTEAFF
TRBJ1-2	.	.	TRBV18	TGTGCCAGCTCACCATCCCGACCAGGGGGCTACACCTTC	CASSPSRPGGYTF
TRBJ1-6	.	.	TRBV27	TGTGCCAGCAGTTTTCTGGCGGAATATAATTCACCCCTCCACTTT	CASSFLAEYNSPLHF
TRBJ2-7	TRBD1	.	TRBV3-1/TRBV3-2	TGTGCCAGCAGCCATGCCGGGACAGACGACGAGCAGTACTTC	CASSHAGTDDEQYF
TRBJ2-3	TRBD1	.	TRBV5-1	TGCGCCAGCAGTTCGGGACAGGGATTCACAGATACGCAGTATTTT	CASSSGQGFTDTQYF
TRBJ2-7	.	once	TRBV2	TGTGCCAGCAAGCAGGATCAATACGAGCAGTACTTC	CASKQDQYEQYF
TRBJ2-3	.	.	TRBV2	TGTGCCAGCAGCAAAATAACAGGGTATGGCACAGATACGCAGTATTTT	CASSKITGYGTDTQYF
TRBJ1-5	TRBD1	.	TRBV18	TGTGCCAGCTCACCTCGATGGACAGGGGGGGACAGGGGGCGACCCCAGCATTTT	CASSPRWTGGDRGRPQHF
TRBJ2-3	.	.	TRBV21-1	TGTGCCAGCAGCGGGAGCACAGATACGCAGTATTTT	CASSGSTDTQYF
TRBJ1-2	.	once	TRBV12-5	TGTGCTAGTGGTTTGGTGGCCGCTGGCTACACCTTC	CASGLVAAGYTF
TRBJ1-1	TRBD1	.	TRBV5-1	TGCGCCAGCATGAGAGGGGGCGGGAACACTGAAGCTTTCTTT	CASMRGGGNTEAFF
TRBJ1-6	.	once	TRBV16	TGTGCCAGCAGCCAATCGGGCAGGCGGGTCCTCCACTTT	CASSQSGRRVLHF
TRBJ2-2	.	.	TRBV5-6	TGTGCCAGCAGCTTGCGCCTAGCCTCCGGGGAGCTGTTTTTT	CASSLRLASGELFF
TRBJ2-5	TRBD1	.	TRBV11-2	TGTGCCAGCAGCTTAGCTTCAGGGGGCGAGACCCAGTACTTC	CASSLASGGETQYF
TRBJ1-1	.	.	TRBV2	TGTGCCAGGGCGAGGGGTATGAACACTGAAGCTTTCTTT	CARARGMNTEAFF
TRBJ1-1	.	.	TRBV3-1/TRBV3-2	TGTGCCAGCAGCCAAGCAGGCGATAACACTGAAGCTTTCTTT	CASSQAGDNTEAFF
TRBJ2-1	TRBD1	.	TRBV4-1	TGCGCCAGCGAAGGACCGGGACAGGTTGACAATGAGCAGTTCTTC	CASEGPGQVDNEQFF
TRBJ2-2	TRBD1	once	TRBV7-8	TGTGCCAGCAGCTTAGAGACAGGGGGCGTCACCGGGGAGCTGTTTTTT	CASSLETGGVTGELFF
TRBJ1-1	TRBD1	.	TRBV18	TGTGCCAGCTCACCACGGGACAGGGATCGAGACACTGAAGCTTTCTTT	CASSPRDRDRDTEAFF
TRBJ1-2	.	.	TRBV10-3	TGTGCCACCAGAGGGGGGGGTGGTGGCTACACCTTC	CATRGGGGGYTF
TRBJ2-7	TRBD2	few	TRBV6-2/TRBV6-3	TGTGCCAGCCGCCGATCTAGCGGGGCTACAGGGGAGCAGTACTTC	CASRRSSGATGEQYF
TRBJ2-7	.	.	TRBV4-3	TGCGCCAGCAGCCAAGATAGGCTATCCTACGAGCAGTACTTC	CASSQDRLSYEQYF
TRBJ1-2	TRBD1	.	TRBV28	TGTGCCAGCAGTTTCCCCTGGACAGGGACTAACTATGGCTACACCTTC	CASSFPWTGTNYGYTF
TRBJ1-1	TRBD1	once	TRBV6-5	TGTGCCAGCAGTCTGACAGGGGGGACGAACACTGAAGCTTTCTTT	CASSLTGGTNTEAFF
TRBJ2-7	TRBD2	.	TRBV6-4	TGTGCCAGCAGTGGGGCGGGAGGCGAGCAGTACTTC	CASSGAGGEQYF
TRBJ1-1	.	.	TRBV3-1/TRBV3-2	TGTGCCAGCAGCCAAGCAGCTCGTCGGGAGCGGACTGAAGCTTTCTTT	CASSQAARRERTEAFF
TRBJ1-2	.	.	TRBV12-3/TRBV12-4	TGTGCCAGCAGTCCTGGACAGCTCCATGGCTACACCTTC	CASSPGQLHGYTF
TRBJ1-5	.	.	TRBV12-5	TGTGCTAGTGGTACGACTAATCAGCCCCAGCATTTT	CASGTTNQPQHF
TRBJ2-1	.	few	TRBV24-1	TGTGCCACACAGGGGGGGAGCGGGAGGCTTAATGAGCAGTTCTTC	CATQGGSGRLNEQFF
TRBJ2-5	.	few	TRBV2	TGTGCCAGCAGCGAAAAGGGGACCCAGTACTTC	CASSEKGTQYF
TRBJ1-2	TRBD1	.	TRBV7-2	TGTGCCAGCAGCGTAGGACAGGGGGCGAACTATGGCTACACCTTC	CASSVGQGANYGYTF
TRBJ1-2	.	once	TRBV19	TGTGCCAGTAGTATCCCGCACGGCATCAATGGCTACACCTTC	CASSIPHGINGYTF
TRBJ2-3	.	.	TRBV6-1	TGTGCCAGCAGTGAATATGGACTCACAGATACGCAGTATTTT	CASSEYGLTDTQYF
TRBJ2-7	TRBD2	few	TRBV7-2	TGTGCCAGCAGCTTTTCGGGGGGGACGGGCGAGCAGTACTTC	CASSFSGGTGEQYF
TRBJ1-2	.	.	TRBV9	TGTGCCAGCAGCCCTCTTCTGAGCGGTTCAGGCTACACCTTC	CASSPLLSGSGYTF
TRBJ1-2	.	.	TRBV19	TGTGCCAGTAGTAAATCATGGACGGCGGCCTATGGCTACACCTTC	CASSKSWTAAYGYTF
TRBJ1-1	.	.	TRBV9	TGTGCCAGCAGCGCCGGGTCGAACACTGAAGCTTTCTTT	CASSAGSNTEAFF